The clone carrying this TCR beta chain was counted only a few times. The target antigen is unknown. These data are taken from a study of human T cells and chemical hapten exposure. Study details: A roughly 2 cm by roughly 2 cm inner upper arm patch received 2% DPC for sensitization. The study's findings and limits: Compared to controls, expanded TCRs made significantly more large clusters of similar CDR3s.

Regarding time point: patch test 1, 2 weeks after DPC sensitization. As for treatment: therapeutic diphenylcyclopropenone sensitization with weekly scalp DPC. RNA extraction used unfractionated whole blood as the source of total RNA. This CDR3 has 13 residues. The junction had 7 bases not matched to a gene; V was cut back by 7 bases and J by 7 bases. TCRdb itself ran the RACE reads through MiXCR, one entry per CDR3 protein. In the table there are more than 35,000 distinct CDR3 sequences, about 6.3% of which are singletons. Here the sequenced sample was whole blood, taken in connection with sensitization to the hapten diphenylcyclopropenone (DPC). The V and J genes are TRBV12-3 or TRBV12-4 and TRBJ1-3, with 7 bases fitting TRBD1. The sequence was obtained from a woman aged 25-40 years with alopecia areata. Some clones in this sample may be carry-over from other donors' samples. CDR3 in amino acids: CASTIGRGNTIYF. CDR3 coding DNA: TGTGCCAGCACCATCGGCAGGGGGAACACCATATATTTT.